Listed below are T cell receptor beta chains from one sample, sequenced in a study of cytomegalovirus exposure and HLA in healthy donors. Data came from immunoSEQ multiplex PCR; TCRdb stores just in-frame clones and leaves some out. This sample carries about 150,000 clones, 82% of them seen once, and the ten largest clones take 5.7%. Material: PBMCs. Receptors originate from a man aged 30-40 years in good health and CMV-seropositive. CDR3s include the opening cysteine and the closing phenylalanine or tryptophan. A D gene is named only where the DNA matches it firmly. For some rows the clone size is stated as once, few or many, or as a class when expanded; others skip it.

clone_size: .
j_call: TRBJ2-1
d_call: TRBD1
v_call: TRBV9
cdr3_nt: TGTGCCAGCAGCGTAGGGGGTTTGAGGGGGCAAGCCTACAATGAGCAGTTCTTC
cdr3_aa: CASSVGGLRGQAYNEQFF

clone_size: .
j_call: TRBJ1-1
d_call: .
v_call: TRBV27
cdr3_nt: TGTGCCAGCAGTTTTCGGGGTACGTCTGAAGCTTTCTTT
cdr3_aa: CASSFRGTSEAFF

clone_size: once
j_call: TRBJ2-6
d_call: .
v_call: TRBV5-6
cdr3_nt: TGTGCCAGCAGCCGAGGGACACAAACGCGCTCTGGGGCCAACGTCCTGACTTTC
cdr3_aa: CASSRGTQTRSGANVLTF

clone_size: .
j_call: TRBJ1-1
d_call: .
v_call: TRBV4-1
cdr3_nt: TGCGCCAGCAGCCAAGCTCCCCTAATGAACACTGAAGCTTTCTTT
cdr3_aa: CASSQAPLMNTEAFF

clone_size: .
j_call: TRBJ2-5
d_call: TRBD1
v_call: TRBV23-1
cdr3_nt: TGCGCCAGCAAAGTCCGGGACAGGAGACAAGAGACCCAGTACTTC
cdr3_aa: CASKVRDRRQETQYF

clone_size: once
j_call: TRBJ2-7
d_call: .
v_call: TRBV2
cdr3_nt: TGTGCCAGCAGTGATACAGACTCCTACGAGCAGTACTTC
cdr3_aa: CASSDTDSYEQYF

clone_size: .
j_call: TRBJ2-1
d_call: .
v_call: TRBV10-3
cdr3_nt: TGTGCCATCGCCAGTACTCCCTCGGGAGAACCCTACAATGAGCAGTTCTTC
cdr3_aa: CAIASTPSGEPYNEQFF

clone_size: .
j_call: TRBJ2-1
d_call: TRBD1
v_call: TRBV7-9
cdr3_nt: TGTGCCAGCAGCGCGATGACAGGGTGGGCCTACAATGAGCAGTTCTTC
cdr3_aa: CASSAMTGWAYNEQFF

clone_size: .
j_call: TRBJ1-3
d_call: .
v_call: TRBV30
cdr3_nt: TGTGCCCTCGGGAGGGGGAACTCTGGAAACACCATATATTTT
cdr3_aa: CALGRGNSGNTIYF

clone_size: .
j_call: TRBJ2-2
d_call: .
v_call: TRBV2
cdr3_nt: TGTGCCAGCAGCACAGGGCCGAACACCGGGGAGCTGTTTTTT
cdr3_aa: CASSTGPNTGELFF

clone_size: .
j_call: TRBJ2-7
d_call: .
v_call: TRBV5-8
cdr3_nt: TGTGCCAGCAGCTTGACAGTCTTAATCTACGAGCAGTACTTC
cdr3_aa: CASSLTVLIYEQYF

clone_size: .
j_call: TRBJ2-2
d_call: .
v_call: TRBV25-1
cdr3_nt: TGTGCCAGCAGTGATGGTGAGAGGGAACTCGCGAACACCGGGGAGCTGTTTTTT
cdr3_aa: CASSDGERELANTGELFF

clone_size: .
j_call: TRBJ2-7
d_call: .
v_call: TRBV30
cdr3_nt: TGTGCCTGGTCCTTTGGGACTGGCCACTCCGAGCAGTACTTC
cdr3_aa: CAWSFGTGHSEQYF

clone_size: .
j_call: TRBJ1-1
d_call: .
v_call: TRBV9
cdr3_nt: TGTGCCAGCAGCCCCCCAGGGGACACTGAAGCTTTCTTT
cdr3_aa: CASSPPGDTEAFF

clone_size: once
j_call: TRBJ2-1
d_call: .
v_call: TRBV7-8
cdr3_nt: TGTGCCAGCAGCTTAGGCGCAGGGTTCAATGAGCAGTTCTTC
cdr3_aa: CASSLGAGFNEQFF

clone_size: .
j_call: TRBJ1-2
d_call: .
v_call: TRBV5-6
cdr3_nt: TGTGCCAGCAGCCAGGGTGCGGGGAGCTACACCTTC
cdr3_aa: CASSQGAGSYTF

clone_size: .
j_call: TRBJ1-4
d_call: .
v_call: TRBV5-4
cdr3_nt: TGTGCCAGCAGCCGCGACGGACTAGATGAAAAACTGTTTTTT
cdr3_aa: CASSRDGLDEKLFF

clone_size: .
j_call: TRBJ2-7
d_call: .
v_call: TRBV6-5
cdr3_nt: TGTGCCAGCGCCCGAGTAGGACAGTTCTCCTACGAGCAGTACTTC
cdr3_aa: CASARVGQFSYEQYF

clone_size: .
j_call: TRBJ2-7
d_call: .
v_call: TRBV28
cdr3_nt: TGTGCCAGCAGTTTTACGGCACCCACCCCTGACAGGCCCTATGGAACCTACGAGCAGTACTTC
cdr3_aa: CASSFTAPTPDRPYGTYEQYF

clone_size: .
j_call: TRBJ2-3
d_call: TRBD2
v_call: TRBV29-1
cdr3_nt: TGCAGCGTTCAGGAACTAGCGGGTTACACAGATACGCAGTATTTT
cdr3_aa: CSVQELAGYTDTQYF

clone_size: few
j_call: TRBJ2-7
d_call: .
v_call: TRBV15
cdr3_nt: TGTGCCACCAGCTGGGGGACGGGAGAGTACGAGCAGTACTTC
cdr3_aa: CATSWGTGEYEQYF

clone_size: .
j_call: TRBJ2-7
d_call: .
v_call: TRBV29-1
cdr3_nt: TGCAGCGTTCGGGTTACGGAAGCCTACGAGCAGTACTTC
cdr3_aa: CSVRVTEAYEQYF

clone_size: .
j_call: TRBJ1-1
d_call: TRBD1
v_call: TRBV6-6
cdr3_nt: TGTGCCAGCAGTGCGTCCCAGGGGGCGGGCACTGAAGCTTTCTTT
cdr3_aa: CASSASQGAGTEAFF

clone_size: .
j_call: TRBJ1-4
d_call: .
v_call: TRBV6-5
cdr3_nt: TGTGCCAGCAGTAGACGTGGGAGAAATGAAAAACTGTTTTTT
cdr3_aa: CASSRRGRNEKLFF

clone_size: .
j_call: TRBJ1-5
d_call: TRBD1
v_call: TRBV4-1
cdr3_nt: TGCGCCAGCAGCCAAGATGGACAGGGAAGCGTTAGCAATCAGCCCCAGCATTTT
cdr3_aa: CASSQDGQGSVSNQPQHF

clone_size: .
j_call: TRBJ2-3
d_call: TRBD2
v_call: TRBV28
cdr3_nt: TGTGCCAGCAGTATACCTAGCGGCGGGAGGACAGATACGCAGTATTTT
cdr3_aa: CASSIPSGGRTDTQYF

clone_size: .
j_call: TRBJ1-2
d_call: TRBD1
v_call: TRBV29-1
cdr3_nt: TGCAGCGTTACAGGGGAGATCAACTATGGCTACACCTTC
cdr3_aa: CSVTGEINYGYTF

clone_size: .
j_call: TRBJ1-3
d_call: TRBD1
v_call: TRBV6-6
cdr3_nt: TGTGCCAGCAGCTCGACAGGGACTGGAAACACCATATATTTT
cdr3_aa: CASSSTGTGNTIYF

clone_size: .
j_call: TRBJ1-1
d_call: .
v_call: TRBV18
cdr3_nt: TGTGCCAGCTCACTCCCGACAGACGAAGCTTTCTTT
cdr3_aa: CASSLPTDEAFF

clone_size: .
j_call: TRBJ2-7
d_call: TRBD1
v_call: TRBV4-1
cdr3_nt: TGCGCCAGCAGCCAAGAAGGAATAGGGAAGACAGGGGATCCCTACGAGCAGTACTTC
cdr3_aa: CASSQEGIGKTGDPYEQYF

clone_size: .
j_call: TRBJ2-2
d_call: TRBD1
v_call: TRBV5-1
cdr3_nt: TGCGCCAGCAGCGCGGGGGACAGGGGAAACACCGGGGAGCTGTTTTTT
cdr3_aa: CASSAGDRGNTGELFF

clone_size: .
j_call: TRBJ1-4
d_call: .
v_call: TRBV27
cdr3_nt: TGTGCCAGCAGTTTAAACACAGGGACAACTAATGAAAAACTGTTTTTT
cdr3_aa: CASSLNTGTTNEKLFF

clone_size: .
j_call: TRBJ1-3
d_call: .
v_call: TRBV28
cdr3_nt: TGTGCCAGCAGTTCGATCTTAAAAGGGGGATACACCATATATTTT
cdr3_aa: CASSSILKGGYTIYF

clone_size: .
j_call: TRBJ1-4
d_call: .
v_call: TRBV28
cdr3_nt: TGTGCCAGCAGTATAAACAGGAACCGGGAAAAACTGTTTTTT
cdr3_aa: CASSINRNREKLFF

clone_size: .
j_call: TRBJ1-1
d_call: TRBD1
v_call: TRBV7-6
cdr3_nt: TGTGCCAGCGCACCGGGACAGATAAATTTTGAAGCTTTCTTT
cdr3_aa: CASAPGQINFEAFF

clone_size: .
j_call: TRBJ1-5
d_call: TRBD1
v_call: TRBV6-5
cdr3_nt: TGTGCCAGCAGTACCGGGACAGGGTTCTATCAGCCCCAGCATTTT
cdr3_aa: CASSTGTGFYQPQHF

clone_size: .
j_call: TRBJ2-2
d_call: TRBD1
v_call: TRBV7-9
cdr3_nt: TGTGCCAGCAGCTTGAGACAGGGGCCCACCGGGGAGCTGTTTTTT
cdr3_aa: CASSLRQGPTGELFF

clone_size: .
j_call: TRBJ1-1
d_call: .
v_call: TRBV9
cdr3_nt: TGTGCCAGCAGCCCCACATTGAACACTGAAGCTTTCTTT
cdr3_aa: CASSPTLNTEAFF

clone_size: .
j_call: TRBJ2-1
d_call: .
v_call: TRBV28
cdr3_nt: TGTGCCAGCAGTTTCCGGGCGGGACCCTTATACAATGAGCAGTTCTTC
cdr3_aa: CASSFRAGPLYNEQFF

clone_size: .
j_call: TRBJ2-1
d_call: TRBD2
v_call: TRBV28
cdr3_nt: TGTGCCAGCAGTTCCCCCTCCTGGACTAGCGGGAGTGGAGATGAGCAGTTCTTC
cdr3_aa: CASSSPSWTSGSGDEQFF

clone_size: .
j_call: TRBJ2-2
d_call: .
v_call: TRBV5-6
cdr3_nt: TGTGCCAGCAACCTAGTCTCGGGGGAGCTGTTTTTT
cdr3_aa: CASNLVSGELFF